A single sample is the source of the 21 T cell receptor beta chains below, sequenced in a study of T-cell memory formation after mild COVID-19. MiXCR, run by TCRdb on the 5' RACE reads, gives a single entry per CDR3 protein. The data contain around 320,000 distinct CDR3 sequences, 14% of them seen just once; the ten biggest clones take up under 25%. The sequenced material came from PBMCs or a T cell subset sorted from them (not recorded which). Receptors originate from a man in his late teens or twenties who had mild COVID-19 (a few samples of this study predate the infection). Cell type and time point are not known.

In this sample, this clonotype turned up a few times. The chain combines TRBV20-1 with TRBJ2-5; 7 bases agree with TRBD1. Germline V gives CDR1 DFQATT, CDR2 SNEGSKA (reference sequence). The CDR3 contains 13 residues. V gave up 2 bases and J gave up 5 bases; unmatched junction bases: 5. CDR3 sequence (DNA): TGCAGTGCTAGACCCCCAGGGGGTGAGACCCAGTACTTC. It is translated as CSARPPGGETQYF.

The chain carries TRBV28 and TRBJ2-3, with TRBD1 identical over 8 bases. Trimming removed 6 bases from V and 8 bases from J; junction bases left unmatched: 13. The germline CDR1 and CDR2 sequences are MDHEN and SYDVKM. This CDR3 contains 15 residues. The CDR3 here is CASSSTGTGLGTQYF. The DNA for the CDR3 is TGTGCCAGCAGCTCTACCGGGACAGGTTTAGGTACGCAGTATTTT.

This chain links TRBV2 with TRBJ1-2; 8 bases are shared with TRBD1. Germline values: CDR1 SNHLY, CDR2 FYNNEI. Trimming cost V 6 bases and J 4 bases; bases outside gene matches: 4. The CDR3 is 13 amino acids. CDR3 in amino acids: CASRAGGLYGYTF. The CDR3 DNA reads TGTGCCAGCAGGGCAGGGGGCCTCTATGGCTACACCTTC.

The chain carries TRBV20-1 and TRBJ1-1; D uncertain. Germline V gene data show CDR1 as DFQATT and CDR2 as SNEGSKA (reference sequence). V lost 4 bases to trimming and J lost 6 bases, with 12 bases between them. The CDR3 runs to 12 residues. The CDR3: CSATYDVAEAFF. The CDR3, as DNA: TGCAGTGCTACCTACGACGTGGCTGAAGCTTTCTTT.

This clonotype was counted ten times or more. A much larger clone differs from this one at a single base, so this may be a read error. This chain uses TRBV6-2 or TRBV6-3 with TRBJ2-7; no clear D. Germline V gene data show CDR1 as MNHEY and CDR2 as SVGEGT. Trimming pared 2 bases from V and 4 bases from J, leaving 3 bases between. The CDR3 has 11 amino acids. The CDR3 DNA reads TGTGCCAGCAGTTACCGTTACGAGCAGTACTTC. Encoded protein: CASSYRYEQYF.

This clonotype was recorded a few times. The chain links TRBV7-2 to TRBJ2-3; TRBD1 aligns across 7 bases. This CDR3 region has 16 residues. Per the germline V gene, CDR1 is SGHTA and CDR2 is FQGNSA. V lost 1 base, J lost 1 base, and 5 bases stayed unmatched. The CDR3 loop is CASSLGSGQGTDTQYF. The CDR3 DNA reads TGTGCCAGCAGCTTAGGCTCCGGACAGGGCACAGATACGCAGTATTTT.

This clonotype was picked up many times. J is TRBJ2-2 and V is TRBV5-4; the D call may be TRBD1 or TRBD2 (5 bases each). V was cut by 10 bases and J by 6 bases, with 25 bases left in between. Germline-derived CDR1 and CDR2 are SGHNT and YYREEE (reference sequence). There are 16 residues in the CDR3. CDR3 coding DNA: TGTGCCGTCACCGGGGCCGAACTTTCCTCCCCCGGGGAGCTGTTTTTT. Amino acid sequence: CAVTGAELSSPGELFF.

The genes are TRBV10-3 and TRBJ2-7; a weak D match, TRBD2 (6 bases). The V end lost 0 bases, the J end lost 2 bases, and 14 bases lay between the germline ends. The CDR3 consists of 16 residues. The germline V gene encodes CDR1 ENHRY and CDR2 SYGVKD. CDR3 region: CAISESSRDSAYEQYF. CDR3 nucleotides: TGTGCCATCAGTGAGTCGAGTCGGGACTCGGCCTACGAGCAGTACTTC.

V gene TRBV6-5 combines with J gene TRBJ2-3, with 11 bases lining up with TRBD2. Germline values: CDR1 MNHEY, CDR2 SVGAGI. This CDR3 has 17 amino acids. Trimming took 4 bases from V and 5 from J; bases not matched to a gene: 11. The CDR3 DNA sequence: TGTGCCAGCAGTTTGACCCCTAGCGGGGGGCTAGGAGATACGCAGTATTTT. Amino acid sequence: CASSLTPSGGLGDTQYF.

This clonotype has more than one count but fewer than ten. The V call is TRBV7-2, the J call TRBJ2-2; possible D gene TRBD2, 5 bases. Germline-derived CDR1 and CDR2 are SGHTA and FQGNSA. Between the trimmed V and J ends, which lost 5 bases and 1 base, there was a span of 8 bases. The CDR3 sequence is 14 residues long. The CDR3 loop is CASSIGLNTGELFF. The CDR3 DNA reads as TGTGCCAGCAGCATAGGACTGAACACCGGGGAGCTGTTTTTT.

The CDR3 nucleotides read TGCGCCAGCAGTGAAGCGGGTTACCCTGAAGCTTTCTTT. It encodes CASSEAGYPEAFF. The J gene is TRBJ1-1, the V gene TRBV10-2; D unresolved. The CDR3 has 13 residues. V shed 3 bases and J shed 6 bases, with 11 bases lying between them. Germline V gene data show CDR1 as WSHSY and CDR2 as SAAADI.

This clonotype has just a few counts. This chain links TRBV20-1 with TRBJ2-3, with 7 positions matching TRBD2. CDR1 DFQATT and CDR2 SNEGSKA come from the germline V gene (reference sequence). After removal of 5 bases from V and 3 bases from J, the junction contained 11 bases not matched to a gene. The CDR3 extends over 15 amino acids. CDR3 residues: CSALRGAGSTDTQYF. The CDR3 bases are TGCAGTGCTCTCCGGGGAGCGGGGAGTACAGATACGCAGTATTTT.

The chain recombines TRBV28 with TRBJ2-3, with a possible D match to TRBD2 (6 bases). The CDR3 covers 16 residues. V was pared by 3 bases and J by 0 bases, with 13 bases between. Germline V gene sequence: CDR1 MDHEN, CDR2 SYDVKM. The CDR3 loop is CASSFLGGYSTDTQYF. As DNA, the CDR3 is TGTGCCAGCAGTTTTCTCGGGGGTTATAGCACAGATACGCAGTATTTT.

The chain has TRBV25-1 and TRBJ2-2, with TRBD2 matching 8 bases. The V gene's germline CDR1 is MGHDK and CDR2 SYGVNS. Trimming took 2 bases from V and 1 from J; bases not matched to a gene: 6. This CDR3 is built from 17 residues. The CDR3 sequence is CASSEIAGTRNTGELFF. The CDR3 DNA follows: TGTGCCAGCAGTGAAATAGCGGGGACACGGAACACCGGGGAGCTGTTTTTT.

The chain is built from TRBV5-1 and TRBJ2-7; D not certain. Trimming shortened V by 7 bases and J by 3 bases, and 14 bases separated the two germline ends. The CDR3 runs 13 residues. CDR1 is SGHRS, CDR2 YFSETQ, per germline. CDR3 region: CASGPLSGYEQYF. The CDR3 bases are TGCGCCAGCGGGCCACTAAGTGGCTACGAGCAGTACTTC.

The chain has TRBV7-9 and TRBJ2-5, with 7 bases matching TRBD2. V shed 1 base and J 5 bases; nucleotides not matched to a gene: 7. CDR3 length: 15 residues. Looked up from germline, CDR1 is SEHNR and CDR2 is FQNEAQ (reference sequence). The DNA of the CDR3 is TGTGCCAGCAGCTTAGTATCACTCGGGGGGGAGACCCAGTACTTC. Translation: CASSLVSLGGETQYF.

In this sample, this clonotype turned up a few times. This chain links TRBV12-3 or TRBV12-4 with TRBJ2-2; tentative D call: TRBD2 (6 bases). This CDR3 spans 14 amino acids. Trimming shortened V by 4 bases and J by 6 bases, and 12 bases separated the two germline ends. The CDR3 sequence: CASSSPPGAGELFF. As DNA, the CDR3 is TGTGCCAGCAGTTCCCCCCCGGGGGCCGGGGAGCTGTTTTTT.

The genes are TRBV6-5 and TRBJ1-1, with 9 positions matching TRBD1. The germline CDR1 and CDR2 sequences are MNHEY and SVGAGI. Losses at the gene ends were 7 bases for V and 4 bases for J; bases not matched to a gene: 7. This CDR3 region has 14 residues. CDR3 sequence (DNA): TGTGCCAGCACCACAACAGGGGGCGGCACTGAAGCTTTCTTT. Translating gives CASTTTGGGTEAFF.

The CDR3 spells CASSLQGDYEQYF. The CDR3 region has the DNA TGCGCCAGCAGCTTGCAGGGAGACTACGAGCAGTACTTC. The chain combines TRBV5-1 with TRBJ2-7, with D possibly being TRBD1 or TRBD2 (5 bases each). The V and J ends lost 1 base and 3 bases respectively, with 8 bases between them. The CDR3 sequence is 13 residues long. From germline, CDR1 is SGHRS and CDR2 YFSETQ.

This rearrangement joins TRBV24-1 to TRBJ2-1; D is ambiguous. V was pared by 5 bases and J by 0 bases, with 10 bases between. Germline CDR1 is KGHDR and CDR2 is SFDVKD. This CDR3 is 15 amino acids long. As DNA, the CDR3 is TGTGCCACCAGTGGAGGATCAGACTCCTACAATGAGCAGTTCTTC. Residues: CATSGGSDSYNEQFF.

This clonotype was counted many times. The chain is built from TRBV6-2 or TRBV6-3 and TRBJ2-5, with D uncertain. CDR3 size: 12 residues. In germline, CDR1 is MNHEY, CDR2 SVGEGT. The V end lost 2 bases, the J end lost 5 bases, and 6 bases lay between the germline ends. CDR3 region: CASSYTAETQYF. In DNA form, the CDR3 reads TGTGCCAGCAGTTACACAGCGGAGACCCAGTACTTC.